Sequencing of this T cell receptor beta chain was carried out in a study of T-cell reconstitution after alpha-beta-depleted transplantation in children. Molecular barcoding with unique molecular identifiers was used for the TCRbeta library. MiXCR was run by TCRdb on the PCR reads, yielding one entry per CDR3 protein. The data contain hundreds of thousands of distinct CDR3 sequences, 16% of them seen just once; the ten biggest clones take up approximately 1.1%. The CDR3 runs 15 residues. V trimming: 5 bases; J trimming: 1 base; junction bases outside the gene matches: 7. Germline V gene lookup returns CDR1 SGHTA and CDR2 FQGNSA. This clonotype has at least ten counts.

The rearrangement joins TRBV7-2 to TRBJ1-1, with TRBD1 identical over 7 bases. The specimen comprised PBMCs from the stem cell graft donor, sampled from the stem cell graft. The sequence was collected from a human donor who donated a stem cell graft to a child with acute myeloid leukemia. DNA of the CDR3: TGTGCCAGCAGCGCCTACAGGGGAGGGAACACTGAAGCTTTCTTT. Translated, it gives CASSAYRGGNTEAFF.